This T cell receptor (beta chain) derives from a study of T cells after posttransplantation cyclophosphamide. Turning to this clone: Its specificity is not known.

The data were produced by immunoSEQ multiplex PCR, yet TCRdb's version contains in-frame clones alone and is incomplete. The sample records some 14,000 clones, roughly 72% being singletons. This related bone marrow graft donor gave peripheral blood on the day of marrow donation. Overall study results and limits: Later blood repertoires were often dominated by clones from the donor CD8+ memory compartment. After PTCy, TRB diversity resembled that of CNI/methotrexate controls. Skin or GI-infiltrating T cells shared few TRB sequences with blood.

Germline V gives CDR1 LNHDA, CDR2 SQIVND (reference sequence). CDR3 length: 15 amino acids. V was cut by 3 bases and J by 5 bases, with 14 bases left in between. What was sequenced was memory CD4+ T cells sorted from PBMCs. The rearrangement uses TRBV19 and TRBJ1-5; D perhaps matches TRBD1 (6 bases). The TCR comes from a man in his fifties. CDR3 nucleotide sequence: TGTGCCAGTAGTATGGATCGACAGGAGGATCAGCCCCAGCATTTT. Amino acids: CASSMDRQEDQPQHF.